The 25 T cell receptor beta chains reported below all come from one sample, sequenced in a study of shared clonotypes between healthy human individuals. Only in-frame clones appear in the TCRdb table, and some are missing; sequencing was by immunoSEQ multiplex PCR. The profile shows approximately 2.5 million clones, approximately 93% of them singletons. Sequenced input: naive CD4+ T cells from PBMCs. Subset given: CD45RA+ positively selected. The receptors derive from a man aged 18 to 29 in good health. Some clones in this sample may be carry-over from other donors' samples.

The chain joins TRBV18 to TRBJ1-5; D not certain. CDR1 is KGHSH, CDR2 LQKENI, per germline. The CDR3 is made up of 13 amino acids. Trimming left V 8 bases short and J 4 bases short, with 12 bases between. CDR3 region: CASVGSPNQPQHF. CDR3 nucleotides: TGTGCCAGCGTCGGCAGTCCAAATCAGCCCCAGCATTTT. Together with reference TRBV18 and TRBJ1-5, the CDR3 gives the full variable domain: NAGVMQNPRHLVRRRGQEARLRCSPMKGHSHVYWYRQLPEEGLKFMVYLQKENIIDESGMPKERFSAEFPKEGPSILRIQQVVRGDSAAYFCASVGSPNQPQHFGDGTRLSIL.

The chain is built from TRBV5-4 and TRBJ2-1; no firm D call. Per germline, CDR1 SGHNT and CDR2 YYREEE (reference sequence). V was shortened by 1 base and J by 3 bases, with 8 bases between the two germline ends. The CDR3 loop spans 14 amino acids. CDR3 protein: CASSLPGDYNEQFF. CDR3 in DNA: TGTGCCAGCAGCTTGCCTGGGGACTACAATGAGCAGTTCTTC.

The chain joins TRBV5-6 to TRBJ1-5; a possible D gene is TRBD1 (5 bases). CDR3 length: 17 amino acids. V gave up 0 bases and J gave up 1 base, with 14 bases separating them. The germline gives CDR1 SGHDT, CDR2 YYEEEE. The CDR3 loop is CASSLGPGTGSNQPQHF. The CDR3 DNA is TGTGCCAGCAGCTTGGGTCCGGGGACGGGGAGCAATCAGCCCCAGCATTTT.

Concerning this clone itself: This same CDR3 is encoded by further DNA sequences in the sample. This chain joins TRBV29-1 and TRBJ2-3, with no clear D. This CDR3 has 12 residues. V was clipped by 6 bases and J by 0 bases, with 7 bases between them. The germline gives CDR1 SQVTM, CDR2 ANQGSEA. DNA of the CDR3: TGCAGCGTGACCAGCAGCACAGATACGCAGTATTTT. Translated, it gives CSVTSSTDTQYF.

This clone was seen only once. The genes are TRBV25-1 and TRBJ2-2, with 8 bases fitting TRBD2. J gave up 3 bases and V 1 base, and 4 bases lay outside the gene matches. The CDR3 contains 16 residues. Germline V lookup: CDR1 MGHDK, CDR2 SYGVNS. CDR3: CASSELGLEDTGELFF. The CDR3 DNA reads as TGTGCCAGCAGTGAATTGGGACTAGAGGACACCGGGGAGCTGTTTTTT.

The chain joins TRBV5-1 to TRBJ2-1; 8 nucleotides align to TRBD1. In germline, CDR1 is SGHRS, CDR2 YFSETQ. The CDR3 is 16 amino acids. Germline trimming cut 4 bases from V and 5 bases from J; bases unmatched to any gene: 11. The CDR3 loop reads CASSPIGQGVNNEQFF. DNA of the CDR3: TGCGCCAGCAGCCCTATAGGACAGGGTGTAAACAATGAGCAGTTCTTC.

This chain joins TRBV7-6 and TRBJ1-4, with D maybe TRBD1 (5 bases). This CDR3 has 16 residues. CDR1 and CDR2 (germline): SGHVS, FNYEAQ. Trimming stripped 2 bases from V and 5 bases from J, with 15 bases between. The CDR3 is CASSLIGRGINEKLFF. The CDR3 DNA follows: TGTGCCAGCAGCTTAATTGGTCGGGGGATAAATGAAAAACTGTTTTTT.

This chain joins TRBV18 and TRBJ2-5; D is possibly TRBD1 or TRBD2 (5 bases each). This CDR3 is 15 amino acids long. Germline V gives CDR1 KGHSH, CDR2 LQKENI. Trimming shortened V by 1 base and J by 1 base, and 10 bases separated the two germline ends. The CDR3 protein is CASSPQGLAQETQYF. Written as DNA, the CDR3 is TGTGCCAGCTCACCACAGGGGCTAGCCCAAGAGACCCAGTACTTC.

About this clone itself: This CDR3 is also generated by other DNA sequences in the sample. The CDR3, as DNA: TGCGCCAGCAGCCTCGTGGGGGTGAACACTGAAGCTTTCTTT. It encodes CASSLVGVNTEAFF. The rearrangement uses TRBV5-1 and TRBJ1-1; perhaps TRBD1 as D (5 bases). The CDR3 contains 14 residues. V was clipped by 4 bases and J by 0 bases, with 10 bases between them. Germline V gives CDR1 SGHRS, CDR2 YFSETQ.

The chain carries TRBV28 and TRBJ2-7; maybe TRBD2 (5 bases). With 5 bases removed from V and 6 bases from J, the gap between germline ends came to 17 bases. Germline CDR1 is MDHEN and CDR2 is SYDVKM. The CDR3 is 14 residues long. The CDR3 DNA reads as TGTGCCAGCAGTCACACTAGATCCCCCTTCGAGCAGTACTTC. Translating it yields CASSHTRSPFEQYF.

The rearrangement uses TRBV27 and TRBJ2-1; the D is unclear. Germline CDR1 and CDR2: MNHEY and SMNVEV (reference sequence). The CDR3 length is 13 residues. Trimming left V 6 bases short and J 8 bases short, with 14 bases between. The CDR3 nucleotides read TGTGCCAGCAGCCGAGAGCCCCTGGATGAGCAGTTCTTC. It is translated as CASSREPLDEQFF.

The chain carries TRBV18 and TRBJ1-4; D is uncertain. The CDR3 is 14 amino acids. In germline, CDR1 is KGHSH, CDR2 LQKENI. Trimming left V 2 bases short and J 5 bases short, with 9 bases between. CDR3 sequence: CASSPSTGNEKLFF. CDR3 DNA sequence: TGTGCCAGCTCACCATCCACGGGAAATGAAAAACTGTTTTTT.

V is TRBV7-2 and J is TRBJ2-3; TRBD1 might be the D (6 bases). The V end lost 5 bases, the J end lost 9 bases, and 21 bases lay between the germline ends. CDR3 length equals 15 residues. Germline V gene data show CDR1 as SGHTA and CDR2 as FQGNSA. CDR3 coding DNA: TGTGCCAGCAGCCCGCGTGCCCGGGACACTCCAACGCAGTATTTT. Residues: CASSPRARDTPTQYF.

This chain connects TRBV4-2 to TRBJ2-2; the match to TRBD2 covers 7 bases. This CDR3 has 13 residues. Germline CDR1 LGHNA, CDR2 YNFKEQ. After removal of 7 bases from V and 5 bases from J, the junction contained 4 bases not matched to a gene. Here the CDR3 DNA reads TGTGCCAGCATCGGAGCGGGAACCGGGGAGCTGTTTTTT. Encoded protein: CASIGAGTGELFF.

The V call is TRBV25-1, the J call TRBJ2-7; D may be TRBD1 (6 bases). The CDR3 runs to 11 residues. Per the germline V gene, CDR1 is MGHDK and CDR2 is SYGVNS. V was cut by 6 bases and J by 5 bases, with 8 bases left in between. The CDR3 sequence is CASSRGDEQYF. In DNA form, the CDR3 reads TGTGCCAGCAGCAGGGGCGACGAGCAGTACTTC.

The chain employs TRBV15 and TRBJ2-3, with 7 bases that match TRBD1. Germline CDR1 is LNHNV and CDR2 is YYDKDF (reference sequence). Trimming took 5 bases from V and 4 from J; bases not matched to a gene: 6. This CDR3 region has 14 residues. The CDR3 nucleotides read TGTGCCACCAGCGCACAGGGGAGCGCAGATACGCAGTATTTT. Its protein is CATSAQGSADTQYF.

The V gene is TRBV6-1, the J gene TRBJ1-5; no definite D call. Trimming pared 6 bases from V and 0 bases from J, leaving 12 bases between. The CDR3 contains 15 residues. Germline CDR1 is MNHNS and CDR2 is SASEGT. CDR3 protein: CASRPRHNSNQPQHF. CDR3 DNA sequence: TGTGCCAGCAGGCCCAGGCACAATAGCAATCAGCCCCAGCATTTT.

About this clone: The same CDR3 also results from other DNA sequences found in this sample. This rearrangement joins TRBV5-1 to TRBJ2-5; TRBD1 aligns across 9 bases. The J call may be incorrect, as the DNA end agrees better with TRBJ2-7. The CDR3 totals 14 residues. Germline loops: CDR1 SGHRS, CDR2 YFSETQ. The CDR3 here is CASSLGTGLYEQYF. CDR3 nucleotides: TGCGCCAGCAGCTTAGGGACAGGGCTTTACGAGCAGTACTTC.

This chain uses TRBV7-6 with TRBJ2-5; 10 bases line up with TRBD2. The CDR3 contains 16 residues. V dropped 1 base and J dropped 9; count of bases not matched to a gene: 11. In germline, CDR1 is SGHVS, CDR2 FNYEAQ. CDR3 residues: CASSLVGGLASGPQYF. The CDR3 coding sequence is TGTGCCAGCAGCTTAGTAGGGGGACTAGCGAGCGGGCCCCAGTACTTC.

The chain joins TRBV9 to TRBJ1-5; TRBD1 agrees at 7 bases. Trimming took 6 bases from V and 1 from J; bases not matched to a gene: 4. Germline CDR1 and CDR2: SGDLS and YYNGEE. The CDR3 extends over 14 amino acids. The CDR3 is CASNQGDSNQPQHF. The CDR3 nucleotides are TGTGCCAGCAACCAGGGGGACAGCAATCAGCCCCAGCATTTT.

The chain uses TRBV4-1 and TRBJ1-5, with 8 nucleotides matching TRBD1. This CDR3 region has 15 residues. V was clipped by 3 bases and J by 4 bases; unmatched bases: 5. The germline V gene has CDR1 MGHRA and CDR2 YSYEKL. The CDR3 DNA sequence: TGCGCCAGCAGCCACGGGACAGGTCAAAATCAGCCCCAGCATTTT. It yields the protein CASSHGTGQNQPQHF.

The genes are TRBV11-2 and TRBJ2-7; perhaps TRBD1 as D (6 bases). CDR1 is SGHAT, CDR2 FQNNGV, per germline. Trimming pared 3 bases from V and 2 bases from J, leaving 20 bases between. This CDR3 contains 17 residues. The CDR3 region is CASSFYSTGRWAYEQYF. For the CDR3, the DNA is TGTGCCAGCAGCTTCTACTCCACAGGGAGATGGGCCTACGAGCAGTACTTC.

The genes are TRBV4-1 and TRBJ1-4; D unclear. V lost 0 bases and J lost 0, with 5 bases in between. The CDR3 runs to 15 residues. CDR1 MGHRA and CDR2 YSYEKL come from the germline V gene. The CDR3 region is CASSQDVATNEKLFF. DNA of the CDR3: TGCGCCAGCAGCCAAGATGTAGCAACTAATGAAAAACTGTTTTTT.

This clone was recorded a few times. This rearrangement joins TRBV25-1 to TRBJ1-1; 7 nucleotides match TRBD1. Germline trimming cut 6 bases from V and 9 bases from J; bases unmatched to any gene: 4. The germline gives CDR1 MGHDK, CDR2 SYGVNS. The CDR3 runs to 11 residues. CDR3 sequence (DNA): TGTGCCAGCAGGGGACAGCGACAAGCTTTCTTT. Protein sequence: CASRGQRQAFF.

The chain recombines TRBV28 with TRBJ2-5, with a weak D call TRBD1 (6 bases). With 3 bases removed from V and 8 bases from J, the gap between germline ends came to 7 bases. The germline V gene encodes CDR1 MDHEN and CDR2 SYDVKM. This CDR3 has 11 residues. The CDR3 spells CASSFRGTQYF. In DNA form, the CDR3 reads TGTGCCAGCAGTTTCAGGGGTACCCAGTACTTC. The variable domain in full, with the rest retrieved from reference TRBV28 and TRBJ2-5, is DVKVTQSSRYLVKRTGEKVFLECVQDMDHENMFWYRQDPGLGLRLIYFSYDVKMKEKGDIPEGYSVSREKKERFSLILESASTNQTSMYLCASSFRGTQYFGPGTRLLVL.